This TCR beta chain was identified during a study of T cells in localized non-small cell lung cancer (dated by TCRdb to the early 2020s). Context from the whole study: T cell repertoires of more than 200 early-stage NSCLC patients were analyzed, with tumors being compared against uninvolved tumor-adjacent lungs. Of the NSCLC patients, roughly 130 were male and roughly 110 were female, and the mean age was around 70 years. All 240 or so NSCLC patients in the cohort were treatment-naive and had localized lung tumors that were resected.

Summary of the overall study and its limitations: Because multi-region tumor sequencing was not performed, intratumor heterogeneity could not be ruled out. Uninvolved tumor-adjacent lung showed the highest T cell clonality, higher than tumor, which suggests more focused antigenic responses in the uninvolved tumor-adjacent lung. Because of the exploratory design, TCR variables were selected using unadjusted p-values without false-discovery rate correction. A median of roughly 58 of the top 100 tumor clones were detected in paired uninvolved adjacent lung, and about 29 of these tumor clones were also found among the top 100 clones of the paired uninvolved adjacent lung. Higher T cell density in blood was associated with longer overall survival, whereas higher clonality in adjacent lung was associated with shorter survival.

At diagnosis, peripheral blood, uninvolved tumor-adjacent lung and tumor were collected and stored as a combination of fresh-frozen and FFPE material. TCR beta CDR3 regions were sequenced from DNA using the immunoSEQ Assay. The paper's processing steps were these. T cell density was computed as TCR beta template counts normalized to usable DNA estimated by amplifying housekeeping genes. Using the preseqR package, richness was estimated by extrapolating to 120,000 templates for tissue samples and 400,000 templates for PBMC samples. Clonality was taken to be one minus Pielou's evenness. Differential abundance testing on productive amino-acid clonotypes, with a minimum total count of 5 and an alpha of 0.1, was used to identify tissue-enriched TCRs. The Jaccard Index and the Morisita Overlap Index were used to measure how much the repertoires overlapped between compartments. GLIPH grouped TCR beta CDR3s together with public tetramer-defined viral CDR3s, and a viral motif had to include at least three viral sequences and also show V-gene enrichment. TCRdb holds this immuneACCESS table with in-frame rearrangements only. Some clones are missing; in checked studies, unresolved V genes explain under half, and the rest has no known cause. V, J and clone size derive from that table, while D and trimming were established from the DNA sequence. This sample gives more than 10,000 clones in total; under 30% of them show up just once. Of the sample, 7.2% falls within the top ten clones.

This clone was picked up a small number of times. Its antigen remains undetermined. One base away there is no much larger clone; base qualities are not given. This receptor was identified in a female donor at least 60 years old with stage I lung adenocarcinoma. This specimen was lung tumor tissue, taken before any cancer treatment.

The sequence in DNA is TGCAGCGTTAGGACAGGGGGCAGCTATGGCTACACCTTC. Its amino acids are CSVRTGGSYGYTF. The chain is encoded by TRBV29-1 joined to TRBJ1-2; 11 of the junction bases match TRBD1. Based on the germline V gene, the CDR1 and CDR2 sequences are SQVTM and ANQGSEA. The CDR3 measures 13 amino acids from cysteine to phenylalanine. Left in the record is the CDR3 DNA by itself, 39 bases read in frame from the first base. At the junction V is shortened by 5 bases and J by 4 bases; bases outside the gene matches: 3.